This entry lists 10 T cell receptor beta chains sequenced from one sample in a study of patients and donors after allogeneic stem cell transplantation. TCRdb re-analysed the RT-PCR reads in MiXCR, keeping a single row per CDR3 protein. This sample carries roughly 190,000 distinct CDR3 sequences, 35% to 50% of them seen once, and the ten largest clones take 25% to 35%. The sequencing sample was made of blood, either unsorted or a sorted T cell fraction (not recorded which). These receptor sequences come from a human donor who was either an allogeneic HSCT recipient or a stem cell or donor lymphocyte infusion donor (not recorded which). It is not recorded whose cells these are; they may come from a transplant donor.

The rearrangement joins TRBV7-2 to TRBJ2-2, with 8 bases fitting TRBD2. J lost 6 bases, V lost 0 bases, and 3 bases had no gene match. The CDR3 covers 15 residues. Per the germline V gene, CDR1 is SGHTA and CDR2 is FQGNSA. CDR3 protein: CASSLAGLAPGELFF. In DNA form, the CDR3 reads TGTGCCAGCAGCTTAGCCGGACTAGCTCCCGGGGAGCTGTTTTTT.

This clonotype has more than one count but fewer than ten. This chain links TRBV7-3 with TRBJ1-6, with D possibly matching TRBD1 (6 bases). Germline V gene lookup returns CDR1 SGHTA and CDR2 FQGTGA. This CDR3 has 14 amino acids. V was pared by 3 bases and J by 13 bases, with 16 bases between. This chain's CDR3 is CASSFTGPGGPLHF. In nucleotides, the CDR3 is TGTGCCAGCAGCTTTACCGGACCTGGGGGCCCCCTCCACTTT.

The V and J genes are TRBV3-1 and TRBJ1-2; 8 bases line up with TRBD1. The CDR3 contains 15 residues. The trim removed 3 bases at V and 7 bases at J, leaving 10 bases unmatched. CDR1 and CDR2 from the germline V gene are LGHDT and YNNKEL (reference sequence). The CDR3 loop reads CASSQNQGALGGYTF. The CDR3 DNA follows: TGTGCCAGCAGCCAGAACCAGGGGGCCTTGGGTGGCTACACCTTC.

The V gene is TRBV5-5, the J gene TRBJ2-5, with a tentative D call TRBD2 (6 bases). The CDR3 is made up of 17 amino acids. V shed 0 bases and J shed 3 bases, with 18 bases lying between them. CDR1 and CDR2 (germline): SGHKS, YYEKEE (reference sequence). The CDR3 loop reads CASSLAGSLWEEETQYF. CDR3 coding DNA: TGTGCCAGCAGCTTGGCCGGTTCCCTTTGGGAGGAAGAGACCCAGTACTTC.

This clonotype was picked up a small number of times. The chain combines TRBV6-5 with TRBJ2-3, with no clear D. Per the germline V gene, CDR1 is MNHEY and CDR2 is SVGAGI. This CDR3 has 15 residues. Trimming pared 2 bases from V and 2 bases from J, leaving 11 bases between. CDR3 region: CASSYGRRNTDTQYF. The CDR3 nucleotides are TGTGCCAGCAGTTACGGCAGACGGAACACAGATACGCAGTATTTT.

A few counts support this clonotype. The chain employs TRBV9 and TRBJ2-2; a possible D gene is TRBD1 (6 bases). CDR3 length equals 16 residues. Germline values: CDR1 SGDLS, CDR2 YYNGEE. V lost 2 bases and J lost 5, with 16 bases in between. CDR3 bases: TGTGCCAGCAGCGTCAGACAGGAACCCGAAACCGGGGAGCTGTTTTTT. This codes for CASSVRQEPETGELFF. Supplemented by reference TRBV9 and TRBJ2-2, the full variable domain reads DSGVTQTPKHLITATGQRVTLRCSPRSGDLSVYWYQQSLDQGLQFLIQYYNGEERAKGNILERFSAQQFPDLHSELNLSSLELGDSALYFCASSVRQEPETGELFFGEGSRLTVL.

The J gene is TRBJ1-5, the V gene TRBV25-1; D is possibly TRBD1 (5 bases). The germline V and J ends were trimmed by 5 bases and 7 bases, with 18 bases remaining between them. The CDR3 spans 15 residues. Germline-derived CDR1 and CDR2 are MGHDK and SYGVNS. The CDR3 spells CASSPRTGGEQPQHF. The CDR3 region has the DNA TGTGCCAGCAGTCCCCGAACGGGGGGTGAACAGCCCCAGCATTTT. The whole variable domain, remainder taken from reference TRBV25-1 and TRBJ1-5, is EADIYQTPRYLVIGTGKKITLECSQTMGHDKMYWYQQDPGMELHLIHYSYGVNSTEKGDLSSESTVSRIRTEHFPLTLESARPSHTSQYLCASSPRTGGEQPQHFGDGTRLSIL.

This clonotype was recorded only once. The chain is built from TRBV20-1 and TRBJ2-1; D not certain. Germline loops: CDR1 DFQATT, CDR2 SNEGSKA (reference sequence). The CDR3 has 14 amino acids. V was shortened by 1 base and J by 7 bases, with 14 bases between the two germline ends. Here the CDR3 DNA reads TGCAGTGCTAGAGCAATTGGGCATCCGAATGAGCAGTTCTTC. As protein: CSARAIGHPNEQFF.

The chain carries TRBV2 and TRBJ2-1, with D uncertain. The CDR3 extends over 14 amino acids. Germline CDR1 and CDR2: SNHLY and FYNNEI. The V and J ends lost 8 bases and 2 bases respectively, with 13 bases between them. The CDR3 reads CASLRVRAYNEQFF. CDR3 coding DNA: TGTGCCAGCCTCCGCGTACGGGCCTACAATGAGCAGTTCTTC.

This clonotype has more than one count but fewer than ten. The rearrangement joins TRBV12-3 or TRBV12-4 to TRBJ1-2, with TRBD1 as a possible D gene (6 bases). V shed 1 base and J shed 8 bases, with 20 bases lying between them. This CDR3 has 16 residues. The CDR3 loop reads CASSLVEVGARRGYTF. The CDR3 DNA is TGTGCCAGCAGTTTAGTCGAAGTGGGGGCGAGACGGGGCTACACCTTC.